What follows is one T cell receptor (beta chain) and its context. The sample is drawn from a study of control samples from healthy donors and cancer patients. V lost 5 bases and J 0 bases, leaving 13 bases between the germline ends. CDR1 is SEHNR and CDR2 is FQNEAQ in the germline V gene (reference sequence). The CDR3 sequence is 15 residues long. The table came from immunoSEQ multiplex PCR; TCRdb's copy has only in-frame clones and leaves some out. The repertoire holds fewer than 95,000 clones, around nine tenths seen once, with approximately 21% in the top ten. The sample was blood. The chain is built from TRBV7-9 and TRBJ1-2; TRBD1 is a possible D gene (6 bases). This sequence originates from a man aged 30 to 39 in good health. CDR3 in DNA: TGTGCCAGCAGCCTTTGGACAGACCCTAACTATGGCTACACCTTC. Translation: CASSLWTDPNYGYTF.